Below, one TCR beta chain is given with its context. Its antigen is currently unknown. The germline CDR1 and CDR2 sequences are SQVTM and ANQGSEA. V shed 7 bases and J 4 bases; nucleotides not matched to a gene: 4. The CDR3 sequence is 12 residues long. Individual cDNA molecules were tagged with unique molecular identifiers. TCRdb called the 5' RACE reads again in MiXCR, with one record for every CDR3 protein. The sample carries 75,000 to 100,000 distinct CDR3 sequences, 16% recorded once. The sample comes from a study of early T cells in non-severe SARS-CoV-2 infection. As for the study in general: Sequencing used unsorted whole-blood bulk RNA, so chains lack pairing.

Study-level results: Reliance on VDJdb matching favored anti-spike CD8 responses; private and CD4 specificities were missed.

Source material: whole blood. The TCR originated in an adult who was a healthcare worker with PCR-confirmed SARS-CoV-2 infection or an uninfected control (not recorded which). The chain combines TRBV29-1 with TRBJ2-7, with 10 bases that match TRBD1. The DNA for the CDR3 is TGCAGCGCTGGGACAGGGGAATACGAGCAGTACTTC. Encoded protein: CSAGTGEYEQYF.